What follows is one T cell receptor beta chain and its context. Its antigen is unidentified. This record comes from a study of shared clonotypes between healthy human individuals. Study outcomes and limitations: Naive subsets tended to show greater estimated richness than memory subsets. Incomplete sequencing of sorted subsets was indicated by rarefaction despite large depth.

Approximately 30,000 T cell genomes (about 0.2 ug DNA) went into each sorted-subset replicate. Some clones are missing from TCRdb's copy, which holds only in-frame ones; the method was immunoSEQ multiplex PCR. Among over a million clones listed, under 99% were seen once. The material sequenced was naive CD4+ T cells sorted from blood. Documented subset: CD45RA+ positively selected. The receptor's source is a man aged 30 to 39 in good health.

CDR3 nucleotide sequence: TGTGCCAGTAGTACATACCCCGCCCCCGGGACAGGGGAAGCTTTCTTT. This gives the protein CASSTYPAPGTGEAFF. The chain uses TRBV19 and TRBJ1-1; 9 nucleotides agree with TRBD1. From germline, CDR1 is LNHDA and CDR2 SQIVND (reference sequence). The junction had 14 bases not matched to a gene; V was cut back by 4 bases and J by 8 bases. The CDR3 spans 16 residues.